One and the same sample provided the 25 T cell receptor beta chains below, sequenced in a study of shared clonotypes between healthy human individuals. Method: immunoSEQ multiplex PCR; TCRdb's copy keeps in-frame clones and lacks some. The sample lists 2 million to 3 million clones, 90% to 95% occurring once. The sequenced sample was naive CD4+ T cells from PBMCs. Subset here: CD45RA+ positively selected. The receptors were gathered from a man aged 18 to 30 in good health. Some clones in this sample may be carry-over from other donors' samples.

This clone appeared a single time. The V and J genes are TRBV5-4 and TRBJ2-1; a weak D match, TRBD1 (6 bases). CDR1 SGHNT and CDR2 YYREEE come from the germline V gene (reference sequence). This CDR3 spans 13 amino acids. V was trimmed by 1 base and J by 10 bases, leaving 12 bases between them. DNA for the CDR3: TGTGCCAGCAGCTTGAGAACGGACAGCGAGCAGTTCTTC. Amino acids: CASSLRTDSEQFF.

The chain uses TRBV9 and TRBJ2-1, with no clear D. CDR1 and CDR2 (germline): SGDLS, YYNGEE. V lost 4 bases and J lost 5, with 16 bases in between. The CDR3 extends over 15 amino acids. The CDR3 reads CASSPHPGGDNEQFF. The CDR3 DNA reads as TGTGCCAGCAGCCCCCACCCGGGCGGCGACAATGAGCAGTTCTTC.

V and J are TRBV19 and TRBJ2-7; a possible D gene is TRBD2 (6 bases). V shed 4 bases and J shed 2 bases, with 15 bases lying between them. Looked up from germline, CDR1 is LNHDA and CDR2 is SQIVND (reference sequence). The CDR3 runs 15 residues. CDR3 sequence reads: CASSTAGTRTYEQYF. The DNA of the CDR3 is TGTGCCAGTAGTACCGCCGGGACTCGCACCTACGAGCAGTACTTC. The variable domain in full, with the rest retrieved from reference TRBV19 and TRBJ2-7, is DGGITQSPKYLFRKEGQNVTLSCEQNLNHDAMYWYRQDPGQGLRLIYYSQIVNDFQKGDIAEGYSVSREKKESFPLTVTSAQKNPTAFYLCASSTAGTRTYEQYFGPGTRLTVT.

The chain is built from TRBV7-6 and TRBJ2-6; the match to TRBD1 covers 7 bases. V lost 5 bases, J lost 0 bases, and 10 bases stayed unmatched. CDR1 is SGHVS and CDR2 is FNYEAQ in the germline V gene. CDR3 size: 18 residues. The CDR3 is CASSLITGASSGANVLTF. The DNA for the CDR3 is TGTGCCAGCAGCCTCATTACAGGGGCGAGCTCTGGGGCCAACGTCCTGACTTTC.

A note on this clone: Other DNA sequences of this sample code for an identical CDR3. J is TRBJ2-7 and V is TRBV18, with no clear D. Trimming left V 3 bases short and J 1 base short, with 10 bases between. Germline V gene data show CDR1 as KGHSH and CDR2 as LQKENI. The CDR3 has 14 amino acids. CDR3 DNA: TGTGCCAGCTCACCCTCCCGGGCGTCCTACGAGCAGTACTTC. This translates into CASSPSRASYEQYF.

V and J are TRBV27 and TRBJ2-1; 9 positions match TRBD2. There are 15 residues in the CDR3. After removal of 5 bases from V and 12 bases from J, the junction contained 14 bases not matched to a gene. Germline values: CDR1 MNHEY, CDR2 SMNVEV (reference sequence). CDR3 protein: CASSPLAGKMRGQFF. The CDR3 bases are TGTGCCAGCAGTCCGCTAGCGGGAAAAATGAGGGGGCAGTTCTTC.

The chain recombines TRBV7-3 with TRBJ2-3, with TRBD1 matching over 7 bases. The CDR3 runs to 14 residues. Germline lookup yields CDR1 SGHTA and CDR2 FQGTGA. The junction had 8 bases not matched to a gene; V was cut back by 5 bases and J by 6 bases. Here the CDR3 DNA reads TGTGCCAGCAGCCCTGACAGGGCAGACGATACGCAGTATTTT. Amino acid sequence: CASSPDRADDTQYF.

This chain uses TRBV7-2 with TRBJ2-7; 12 bases are a match to TRBD2. CDR1 and CDR2 (germline): SGHTA, FQGNSA. The CDR3 consists of 17 residues. V shed 1 base, J shed 3 bases, and the junction held 7 bases outside the gene matches. CDR3 loop: CASSLETSGRWVYEQYF. CDR3 DNA: TGTGCCAGCAGCTTAGAGACTAGCGGGAGATGGGTCTACGAGCAGTACTTC.

This clone was observed once. The CDR3 DNA follows: TGTGCCAGCAGCTCCTATAGCTCCTACGAGCAGTACTTC. It yields the protein CASSSYSSYEQYF. The chain combines TRBV7-6 with TRBJ2-7; D gene unclear. Trimming removed 4 bases from V and 0 bases from J, with 7 bases in between. This CDR3 comprises 13 residues. Germline lookup yields CDR1 SGHVS and CDR2 FNYEAQ.

For this clone: The identical CDR3 is also encoded by other nucleotide sequences in the sample. J is TRBJ2-7 and V is TRBV28; 10 bases line up with TRBD2. The CDR3 is 15 residues long. In germline, CDR1 is MDHEN, CDR2 SYDVKM. The V and J ends lost 4 bases and 0 bases, in that order; junction bases with no gene match: 3. CDR3 in DNA: TGTGCCAGCAGTTCGCCTAGCGGGGGCTCCTACGAGCAGTACTTC. Protein product: CASSSPSGGSYEQYF.

This chain connects TRBV6-5 to TRBJ2-7; 7 bases are shared with TRBD1. The CDR3 totals 15 residues. Germline-derived CDR1 and CDR2 are MNHEY and SVGAGI. V gave up 5 bases and J gave up 2 bases; unmatched junction bases: 9. In DNA form, the CDR3 reads TGTGCCAGCAGTGCGGCCGGGACAGCTACCTACGAGCAGTACTTC. Translating it yields CASSAAGTATYEQYF.

A single count supports this clone. Other DNA sequences in the sample encode the same CDR3. The chain has TRBV28 and TRBJ2-5; TRBD2 agrees at 7 bases. With 8 bases clipped from V and 5 bases from J, the junction kept 2 bases outside the gene matches. The CDR3 covers 11 residues. Germline loops: CDR1 MDHEN, CDR2 SYDVKM. CDR3 nucleotide sequence: TGTGCCAGCCGGCGGGGGGAGACCCAGTACTTC. It codes for CASRRGETQYF. Filled out from reference TRBV28 and TRBJ2-5, the complete variable domain reads DVKVTQSSRYLVKRTGEKVFLECVQDMDHENMFWYRQDPGLGLRLIYFSYDVKMKEKGDIPEGYSVSREKKERFSLILESASTNQTSMYLCASRRGETQYFGPGTRLLVL.

The CDR3 sequence: CASSIGTGRADTQYF. CDR3 nucleotides: TGTGCCAGCAGCATTGGGACAGGGAGGGCAGATACGCAGTATTTT. V and J are TRBV6-6 and TRBJ2-3; the match to TRBD1 covers 9 bases. The CDR3 consists of 15 residues. The germline V gene has CDR1 MNHNY and CDR2 SVGAGI (reference sequence). V lost 6 bases to trimming and J lost 4 bases; unmatched junction nucleotides: 8.

The rearrangement uses TRBV27 and TRBJ1-3, with 9 bases identical to TRBD1. CDR3 length: 15 amino acids. Germline trimming cut 8 bases from V and 7 bases from J; bases unmatched to any gene: 12. Germline CDR1 MNHEY, CDR2 SMNVEV (reference sequence). DNA of the CDR3: TGTGCCAGCGGAGCCGGGACAGGGTCTTGGAACACCATATATTTT. This codes for CASGAGTGSWNTIYF.

Details on this clone: The same CDR3 arises from other DNA sequences in this sample as well. The J gene is TRBJ2-7, the V gene TRBV6-5; unclear D gene. The CDR3 length is 13 residues. Germline V gene lookup returns CDR1 MNHEY and CDR2 SVGAGI. The V end lost 4 bases, the J end lost 3 bases, and 10 bases lay between the germline ends. In DNA, the CDR3 is TGTGCCAGCAGTTCGTCGGGTCGCTACGAGCAGTACTTC. The encoded protein is CASSSSGRYEQYF.

This chain connects TRBV7-9 to TRBJ2-7; 7 positions agree with TRBD2. The CDR3 runs to 14 residues. The V segment lost 0 bases and the J segment 6 bases; nucleotides outside the gene matches: 5. Looked up from germline, CDR1 is SEHNR and CDR2 is FQNEAQ (reference sequence). The CDR3 reads CASSLAASGSEQYF. The CDR3 coding sequence is TGTGCCAGCAGCTTAGCGGCTAGCGGTTCCGAGCAGTACTTC.

CDR3 bases: TGTGCCAGCAGCTTATCCGGGGGCGAGCAGCAGTACTTC. Translating gives CASSLSGGEQQYF. The chain combines TRBV7-9 with TRBJ2-5, with D perhaps matching TRBD1 or TRBD2 (6 bases each). This CDR3 comprises 13 residues. Germline V gene data show CDR1 as SEHNR and CDR2 as FQNEAQ (reference sequence). Trimming took 2 bases from V and 11 from J, leaving 15 bases between them.

The chain links TRBV5-4 to TRBJ1-1, with D perhaps matching TRBD1 (6 bases). Germline V gene data show CDR1 as SGHNT and CDR2 as YYREEE (reference sequence). This CDR3 is 15 amino acids long. Between the trimmed V and J ends, which lost 3 bases and 1 base, there was a span of 13 bases. The CDR3 loop reads CASSSPQGGNTEAFF. The CDR3, as DNA: TGTGCCAGCAGCTCGCCACAGGGAGGGAACACTGAAGCTTTCTTT.

The rearrangement joins TRBV28 to TRBJ2-1, with TRBD1 as a possible D gene (6 bases). Germline CDR1 MDHEN, CDR2 SYDVKM. With 6 bases removed from V and 1 base from J, the gap between germline ends came to 13 bases. This CDR3 spans 15 amino acids. CDR3 loop: CASSPGVASYNEQFF. The CDR3 DNA follows: TGTGCCAGCAGCCCAGGGGTGGCGTCCTACAATGAGCAGTTCTTC.

This sequence joins TRBV28 and TRBJ1-1; D unresolved. CDR3 length: 13 amino acids. Between the trimmed V and J ends, which lost 8 bases and 11 bases, there was a span of 21 bases. The germline V gene encodes CDR1 MDHEN and CDR2 SYDVKM. For the CDR3, the DNA is TGTGCCAGCGCCGCCGAAGGGTCCCGTAGGGCTTTCTTT. It translates to CASAAEGSRRAFF.

In regard to this clone: The sample carries other DNA sequences with the same CDR3. V is TRBV6-5 and J is TRBJ1-1; D is possibly TRBD1 (5 bases). Germline V gene data show CDR1 as MNHEY and CDR2 as SVGAGI. Deletions cut 2 bases from V and 1 base from J, with 5 bases between. There are 13 residues in the CDR3. The DNA for the CDR3 is TGTGCCAGCAGTTACAGGGGGAACACTGAAGCTTTCTTT. This gives the protein CASSYRGNTEAFF.

The gene calls are TRBV19 and TRBJ1-2; TRBD1 matches at 7 bases. Losses at the gene ends were 5 bases for V and 3 bases for J; bases not matched to a gene: 0. The germline V gene encodes CDR1 LNHDA and CDR2 SQIVND (reference sequence). The CDR3 sequence is 12 residues long. CDR3 sequence (DNA): TGTGCCAGTAGTGGGACAGACTATGGCTACACCTTC. Translated: CASSGTDYGYTF.

V usage is TRBV7-9 and J usage is TRBJ1-3; 10 positions agree with TRBD1. In germline, CDR1 is SEHNR, CDR2 FQNEAQ (reference sequence). Losses at the gene ends were 2 bases for V and 6 bases for J; bases not matched to a gene: 4. This CDR3 has 15 amino acids. CDR3 amino acids: CASSLRTGGINTIYF. The CDR3 nucleotides read TGTGCCAGCAGCTTAAGGACAGGGGGAATAAACACCATATATTTT.

This clone came up a few times. The chain combines TRBV28 with TRBJ1-5; no clear D. V shed 7 bases and J shed 5 bases, with 12 bases lying between them. This CDR3 is 13 amino acids long. Germline assignment: CDR1 MDHEN and CDR2 SYDVKM. In nucleotides, the CDR3 is TGTGCCAGCACACGGACCGAGTATCAGCCCCAGCATTTT. It specifies CASTRTEYQPQHF.

This clone has just a few counts. The chain recombines TRBV2 with TRBJ1-2; TRBD1 agrees at 7 bases. The length of the CDR3 is 13 residues. Germline V CDR1 and CDR2: SNHLY, FYNNEI. J lost 3 bases, V lost 5 bases, and 3 bases had no gene match. CDR3 residues: CASSPGQHYGYTF. The CDR3 DNA is TGTGCCAGCAGTCCGGGACAGCACTATGGCTACACCTTC.